The T cell receptor beta chain under discussion was sequenced for a study of cytomegalovirus exposure and HLA in healthy donors. Concerning this clone itself: The antigen is unknown.

Measured with immunoSEQ multiplex PCR; TCRdb has only the in-frame clones, and not every one. The profile shows 160,000 or so clones, approximately 90% of them singletons. Trimming left V 1 base short and J 9 bases short, with 9 bases between. Germline CDR1 reads SEHNR; CDR2 reads FQNEAQ (reference sequence). The CDR3 consists of 12 residues. Whole-study findings and limits: In vitro checks showed that a few CMV-associated chains really do target CMV antigens.

The sample was PBMCs. The receptor's source is a woman in her twenties or thirties in good health and CMV-seronegative. This chain uses TRBV7-9 with TRBJ1-1; D gene unclear. The DNA for the CDR3 is TGTGCCAGCAGCTTAGTGGGCAGACAAGCTTTCTTT. As protein: CASSLVGRQAFF.